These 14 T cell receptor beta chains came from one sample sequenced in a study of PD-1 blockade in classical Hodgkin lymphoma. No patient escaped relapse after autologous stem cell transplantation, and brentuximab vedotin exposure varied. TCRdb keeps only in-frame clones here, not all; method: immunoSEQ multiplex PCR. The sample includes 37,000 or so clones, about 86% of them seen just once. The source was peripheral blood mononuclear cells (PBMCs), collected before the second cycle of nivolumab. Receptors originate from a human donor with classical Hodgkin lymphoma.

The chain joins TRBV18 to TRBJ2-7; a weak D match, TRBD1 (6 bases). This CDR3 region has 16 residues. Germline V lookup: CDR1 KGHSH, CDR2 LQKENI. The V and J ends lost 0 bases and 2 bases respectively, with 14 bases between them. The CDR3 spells CASSPPLRGSPYEQYF. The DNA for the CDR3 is TGTGCCAGCTCACCACCCCTGAGGGGGAGCCCCTACGAGCAGTACTTC.

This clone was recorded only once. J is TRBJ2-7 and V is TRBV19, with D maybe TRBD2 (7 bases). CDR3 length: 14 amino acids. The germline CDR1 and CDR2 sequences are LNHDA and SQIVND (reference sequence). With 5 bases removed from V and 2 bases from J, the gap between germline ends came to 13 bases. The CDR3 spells CASSGGAGTYEQYF. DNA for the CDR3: TGTGCCAGTAGTGGGGGGGCGGGAACCTACGAGCAGTACTTC.

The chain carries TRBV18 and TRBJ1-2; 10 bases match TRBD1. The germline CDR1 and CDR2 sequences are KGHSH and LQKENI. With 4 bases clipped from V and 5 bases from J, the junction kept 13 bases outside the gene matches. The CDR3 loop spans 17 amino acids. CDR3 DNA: TGTGCCAGCTCACTGACGACGAGTGGACAGGGGGAGTATGGCTACACCTTC. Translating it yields CASSLTTSGQGEYGYTF.

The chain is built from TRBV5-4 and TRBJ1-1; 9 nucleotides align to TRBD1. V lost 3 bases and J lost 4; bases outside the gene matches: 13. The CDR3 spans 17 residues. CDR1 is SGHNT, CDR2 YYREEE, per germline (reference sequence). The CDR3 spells CASSYRLTGGRGTEAFF. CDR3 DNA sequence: TGTGCCAGCAGCTATCGACTTACAGGGGGCAGAGGCACTGAAGCTTTCTTT. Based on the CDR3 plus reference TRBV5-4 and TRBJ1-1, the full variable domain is ETGVTQSPTHLIKTRGQQVTLRCSSQSGHNTVSWYQQALGQGPQFIFQYYREEENGRGNFPPRFSGLQFPNYSSELNVNALELDDSALYLCASSYRLTGGRGTEAFFGQGTRLTVV.

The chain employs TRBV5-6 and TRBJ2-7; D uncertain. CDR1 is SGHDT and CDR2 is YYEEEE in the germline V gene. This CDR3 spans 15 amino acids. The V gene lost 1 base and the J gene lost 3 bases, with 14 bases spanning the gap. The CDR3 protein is CASSLSPGVGYEQYF. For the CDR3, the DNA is TGTGCCAGCAGCTTGTCCCCTGGAGTGGGCTACGAGCAGTACTTC.

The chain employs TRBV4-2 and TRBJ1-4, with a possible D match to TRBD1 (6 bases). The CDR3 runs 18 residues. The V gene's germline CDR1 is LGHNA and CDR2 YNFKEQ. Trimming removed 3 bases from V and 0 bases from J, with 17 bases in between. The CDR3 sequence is CASSHLTGLLATNEKLFF. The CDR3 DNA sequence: TGTGCCAGCAGCCACCTAACAGGGCTTCTTGCAACTAATGAAAAACTGTTTTTT.

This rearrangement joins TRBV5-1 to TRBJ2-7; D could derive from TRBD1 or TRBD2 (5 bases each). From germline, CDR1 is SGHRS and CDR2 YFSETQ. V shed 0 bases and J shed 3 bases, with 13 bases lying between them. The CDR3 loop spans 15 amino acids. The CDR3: CASSLASGPYYEQYF. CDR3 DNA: TGCGCCAGCAGCTTGGCCTCGGGACCGTACTACGAGCAGTACTTC.

CDR3 DNA sequence: TGTGCCAGCAGCTTAGGGGACAGGGGTGCAGATACGCAGTATTTT. This codes for CASSLGDRGADTQYF. V usage is TRBV11-1 and J usage is TRBJ2-3, with TRBD1 matching 10 bases. V dropped 1 base and J dropped 4; count of bases not matched to a gene: 2. The germline V gene has CDR1 SGHAT and CDR2 FQDESV (reference sequence). The CDR3 is made up of 15 amino acids.

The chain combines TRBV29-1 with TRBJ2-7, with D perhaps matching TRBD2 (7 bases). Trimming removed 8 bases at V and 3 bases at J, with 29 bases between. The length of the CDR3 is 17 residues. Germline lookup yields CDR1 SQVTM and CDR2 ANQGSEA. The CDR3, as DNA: TGCAGCATTTGCAGGGGTAGCGGGTTTCCCTTCGGCTACGAGCAGTACTTC. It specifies CSICRGSGFPFGYEQYF.

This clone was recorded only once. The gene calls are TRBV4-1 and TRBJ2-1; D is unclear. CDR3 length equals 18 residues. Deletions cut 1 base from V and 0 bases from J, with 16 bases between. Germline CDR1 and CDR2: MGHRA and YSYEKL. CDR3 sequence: CASSQVDMGFSSYNEQFF. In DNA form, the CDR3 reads TGCGCCAGCAGCCAAGTTGATATGGGTTTCAGCTCCTACAATGAGCAGTTCTTC.

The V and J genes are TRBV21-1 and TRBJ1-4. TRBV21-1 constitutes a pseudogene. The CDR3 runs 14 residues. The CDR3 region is CASSKGRRREKLFF. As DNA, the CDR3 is TGTGCCAGCAGCAAAGGCAGGCGGCGGGAAAAACTGTTTTTT.

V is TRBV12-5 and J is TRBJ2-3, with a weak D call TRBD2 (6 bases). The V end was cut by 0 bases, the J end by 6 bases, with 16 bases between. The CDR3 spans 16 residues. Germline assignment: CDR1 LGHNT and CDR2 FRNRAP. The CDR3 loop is CASGLVGDSRADTQYF. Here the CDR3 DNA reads TGTGCTAGTGGTTTGGTAGGGGACTCACGTGCGGATACGCAGTATTTT.

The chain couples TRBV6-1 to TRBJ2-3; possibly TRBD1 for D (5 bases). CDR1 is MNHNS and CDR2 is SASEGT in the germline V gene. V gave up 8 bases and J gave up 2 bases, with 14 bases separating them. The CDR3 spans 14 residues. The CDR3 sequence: CASDRQRPTDTQYF. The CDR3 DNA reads TGTGCCAGCGACAGACAGAGACCCACAGATACGCAGTATTTT.

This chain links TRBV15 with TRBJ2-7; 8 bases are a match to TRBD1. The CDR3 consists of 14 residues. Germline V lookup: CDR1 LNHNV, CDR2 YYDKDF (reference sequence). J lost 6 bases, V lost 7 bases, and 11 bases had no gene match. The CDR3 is CATTRGPGEPEQYF. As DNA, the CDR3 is TGTGCCACCACCAGGGGGCCGGGGGAGCCCGAGCAGTACTTC.